A single sample gave rise to the 21 T cell receptor beta chains below, sequenced in a study of T cells after yellow fever vaccination. A single record per CDR3 protein comes from TCRdb applying MiXCR to the 5' RACE reads. The top ten clones hold roughly 2.5% of a sample with 150,000 to 200,000 distinct CDR3 sequences, approximately 6.8% of them seen once. Sample: CD4+ T cells sorted from PBMCs, taken 5 days after the first yellow fever vaccination. These receptors originate from a man aged 18 to 35 who received the YFV17D yellow fever vaccine.

This clonotype was observed many times. The chain is built from TRBV27 and TRBJ2-2; no clear D. This CDR3 has 13 amino acids. The V end was cut by 4 bases, the J end by 7 bases, with 10 bases between. Per germline, CDR1 MNHEY and CDR2 SMNVEV (reference sequence). CDR3 protein: CASSSFMGGELFF. The DNA for the CDR3 is TGTGCCAGCAGTTCTTTCATGGGCGGGGAGCTGTTTTTT.

This clonotype appeared a few times. The chain couples TRBV6-1 to TRBJ2-7; D possibly corresponds to TRBD1 (5 bases). The CDR3 loop spans 14 amino acids. Germline V lookup: CDR1 MNHNS, CDR2 SASEGT. The germline V and J ends were trimmed by 6 bases and 2 bases, with 14 bases remaining between them. In DNA, the CDR3 is TGTGCCAGCAGCAGGGATTTCAGTACCTACGAGCAGTACTTC. Encoded protein: CASSRDFSTYEQYF.

The V gene is TRBV2, the J gene TRBJ1-1; 7 bases align to TRBD1. CDR1 and CDR2 (germline): SNHLY, FYNNEI. Germline trimming cut 4 bases from V and 5 bases from J; bases unmatched to any gene: 10. The CDR3 consists of 15 residues. The CDR3 spells CASSVYGQGGTEAFF. CDR3 DNA: TGTGCCAGCAGTGTGTACGGGCAGGGGGGGACTGAAGCTTTCTTT. The complete variable domain, with remaining parts taken from reference TRBV2 and TRBJ1-1, reads EPEVTQTPSHQVTQMGQEVILRCVPISNHLYFYWYRQILGQKVEFLVSFYNNEISEKSEIFDDQFSVERPDGSNFTLKIRSTKLEDSAMYFCASSVYGQGGTEAFFGQGTRLTVV.

This clonotype was picked up many times. This chain joins TRBV6-5 and TRBJ1-1, with TRBD1 identical over 11 bases. From germline, CDR1 is MNHEY and CDR2 SVGAGI. The CDR3 contains 15 residues. Trimming cost V 2 bases and J 4 bases; bases outside gene matches: 3. The CDR3 DNA sequence: TGTGCCAGCAGTTACCGGACAGGGGGCGGCACTGAAGCTTTCTTT. It yields the protein CASSYRTGGGTEAFF.

The V gene is TRBV7-2, the J gene TRBJ1-2; D perhaps matches TRBD1 (6 bases). V shed 5 bases and J shed 0 bases, with 10 bases lying between them. The germline V gene encodes CDR1 SGHTA and CDR2 FQGNSA. The CDR3 totals 14 residues. Written as DNA, the CDR3 is TGTGCCAGCAGCCCCGGGACACCTAACTATGGCTACACCTTC. Translation: CASSPGTPNYGYTF.

The chain combines TRBV6-5 with TRBJ1-1; TRBD1 matches 10 bases. Germline assignment: CDR1 MNHEY and CDR2 SVGAGI. With 5 bases clipped from V and 5 bases from J, the junction kept 5 bases outside the gene matches. The length of the CDR3 is 14 residues. This chain's CDR3 is CASSPTGGFTEAFF. The CDR3 nucleotides read TGTGCCAGCAGTCCGACAGGGGGCTTTACTGAAGCTTTCTTT.

J is TRBJ2-2 and V is TRBV5-4, with 13 bases matching TRBD2. The germline CDR1 and CDR2 sequences are SGHNT and YYREEE (reference sequence). The CDR3 contains 16 residues. J gave up 3 bases and V 4 bases, and 3 bases lay outside the gene matches. The CDR3 loop is CASSTGLAGDTGELFF. Here the CDR3 DNA reads TGTGCCAGCAGCACCGGACTAGCGGGGGACACCGGGGAGCTGTTTTTT.

This chain joins TRBV10-2 and TRBJ1-1; D remains ambiguous. The CDR3 is 14 residues long. Germline V gene lookup returns CDR1 WSHSY and CDR2 SAAADI. V was clipped by 3 bases and J by 2 bases, with 10 bases between them. DNA for the CDR3: TGCGCCAGCAGTGACCCGGGGATAAACACTGAAGCTTTCTTT. Protein: CASSDPGINTEAFF.

This clonotype was detected many times. V usage is TRBV7-2 and J usage is TRBJ2-5; D uncertain. The germline gives CDR1 SGHTA, CDR2 FQGNSA. There are 14 residues in the CDR3. V gave up 3 bases and J gave up 1 base, with 9 bases separating them. The CDR3, as DNA: TGTGCCAGCAGCTTCGGCCCTCTCCAAGAGACCCAGTACTTC. It translates to CASSFGPLQETQYF.

This clonotype was seen repeatedly, ten times or more. The chain recombines TRBV20-1 with TRBJ2-1; 11 nucleotides align to TRBD2. With 0 bases clipped from V and 10 bases from J, the junction kept 5 bases outside the gene matches. The CDR3 spans 14 residues. Germline lookup yields CDR1 DFQATT and CDR2 SNEGSKA (reference sequence). CDR3 in DNA: TGCAGTGCTAGAGAAACTAGCGGGGGTAACGAGCAGTTCTTC. Encoded protein: CSARETSGGNEQFF.

This clonotype came up many times. V gene TRBV5-1 combines with J gene TRBJ2-7, with D unclear. Deletions cut 1 base from V and 6 bases from J, with 11 bases between. In germline, CDR1 is SGHRS, CDR2 YFSETQ. The CDR3 is 13 amino acids. CDR3 loop: CASSLLSATEQYV. In nucleotides, the CDR3 is TGCGCCAGCAGCTTGCTAAGTGCTACCGAGCAGTACGTC.

J is TRBJ1-1 and V is TRBV4-2, with D tentatively TRBD1 (5 bases). Trimming removed 0 bases from V and 4 bases from J, with 15 bases in between. The CDR3 has 16 residues. The germline V gene encodes CDR1 LGHNA and CDR2 YNFKEQ. CDR3 DNA: TGTGCCAGCAGCCAAGATGATGGGGGGGTGCTCACTGAAGCTTTCTTT. Residues: CASSQDDGGVLTEAFF.

This clonotype has just a few counts. This chain links TRBV20-1 with TRBJ2-1, with D unclear. Germline V gene lookup returns CDR1 DFQATT and CDR2 SNEGSKA (reference sequence). V was cut by 3 bases and J by 1 base, with 10 bases left in between. The CDR3 spans 14 residues. This chain's CDR3 is CSASYGVSYNEQFF. CDR3 DNA: TGCAGTGCTAGTTATGGGGTATCCTACAATGAGCAGTTCTTC.

This clonotype was counted a few times. J is TRBJ2-1 and V is TRBV6-5; 7 nucleotides agree with TRBD2. CDR3 size: 14 residues. J gave up 7 bases and V 0 bases, and 3 bases lay outside the gene matches. Germline V gives CDR1 MNHEY, CDR2 SVGAGI. CDR3 bases: TGTGCCAGCAGTTACTCGTACGGGGGGAATGAGCAGTTCTTC. Translated, it gives CASSYSYGGNEQFF.

This clonotype was found many times. The chain recombines TRBV6-2 or TRBV6-3 with TRBJ2-7; no clear D gene. V lost 6 bases, J lost 3 bases, and 12 bases lay in between. This CDR3 comprises 13 residues. Germline-derived CDR1 and CDR2 are MNHEY and SVGEGT. The CDR3 loop reads CASSSQVGYEQYF. CDR3 nucleotide sequence: TGTGCCAGCAGCTCCCAGGTTGGCTACGAGCAGTACTTC.

This clonotype has ten or more counts. V gene TRBV9 combines with J gene TRBJ1-2, with D possibly being TRBD1 (6 bases). V gave up 3 bases and J gave up 0 bases, with 12 bases separating them. The CDR3 is 15 amino acids. The germline V gene has CDR1 SGDLS and CDR2 YYNGEE. CDR3 loop: CASSAQTGANYGYTF. The CDR3, as DNA: TGTGCCAGCAGCGCCCAGACAGGAGCTAACTATGGCTACACCTTC.

CDR3 sequence: CASGLQLAGAGANVLTF. CDR3 bases: TGTGCCAGCGGGCTCCAACTAGCGGGGGCTGGGGCCAACGTCCTGACTTTC. The chain carries TRBV7-2 and TRBJ2-6; 11 nucleotides agree with TRBD2. V gave up 8 bases and J gave up 2 bases; unmatched junction bases: 8. CDR1 and CDR2 from the germline V gene are SGHTA and FQGNSA. CDR3 length: 17 amino acids.

Many counts were recorded for this clonotype. The CDR3 coding sequence is TGTGCCAGCAACGACGACATATCCTACGAGCAGTACTTC. Its protein product is CASNDDISYEQYF. The J gene is TRBJ2-7, the V gene TRBV12-3 or TRBV12-4; no definite D call. The CDR3 covers 13 residues. Trimming removed 7 bases at V and 1 base at J, with 11 bases between.

This clonotype occurred many times. The chain combines TRBV12-3 or TRBV12-4 with TRBJ1-2; D not resolved. V shed 3 bases and J shed 7 bases, with 12 bases lying between them. CDR3 length equals 13 residues. The CDR3 reads CASSFRASAGYTF. The CDR3 region has the DNA TGTGCCAGCAGTTTTCGGGCGTCGGCTGGCTACACCTTC.

This clonotype was seen at least ten times. V usage is TRBV4-3 and J usage is TRBJ2-3, with D perhaps matching TRBD2 (5 bases). The V gene's germline CDR1 is LGHNA and CDR2 YSLEER. This CDR3 comprises 13 residues. The V and J ends lost 1 base and 7 bases respectively, with 9 bases between them. In DNA, the CDR3 is TGCGCCAGCAGCCAAGCCCTAGCAAATACGCAGTATTTT. Translated, it gives CASSQALANTQYF.

J is TRBJ2-3 and V is TRBV5-1; D could derive from TRBD1 or TRBD2 (5 bases each). The CDR3 extends over 15 amino acids. The germline CDR1 and CDR2 sequences are SGHRS and YFSETQ. Between the trimmed V and J ends, which lost 3 bases and 1 base, there was a span of 12 bases. This chain's CDR3 is CASSSPRGGTDTQYF. In DNA form, the CDR3 reads TGCGCCAGCAGCTCTCCGAGGGGTGGCACAGATACGCAGTATTTT.